A selection of T cell receptor beta chains follows, all from one sample in a study of blood T cell repertoires in COVID-19. Clones were sequenced by immunoSEQ multiplex PCR, and TCRdb holds only the in-frame ones, with some missing. The table has over 120,000 clones, around 78% seen once; the top ten hold about 1.9%. The sample comprised peripheral blood. Source of these receptors: a woman aged 60-75 years with acute or convalescent COVID-19. CDR3s leave out the opening cysteine and the closing phenylalanine or tryptophan. Each record gives: CDR3 length, V gene, J gene, CDR3 protein.

>10|TRBV19|TRBJ1-2
ASSIGPYGYT
>12|TRBV6-6|TRBJ2-1
ASSPLAGGGEQF
>15|TRBV5-4|TRBJ2-7
ASSSPGGGTGKSEQY
>13|TRBV25-1|TRBJ1-6
ASSPRDSLNSPLH
>13|TRBV19|TRBJ2-2
ASSASGWNTGELF
>12|TRBV6-1|TRBJ2-2
ASSEGTGAGELF
>11|TRBV10-3|TRBJ2-7
AIGTVTSYEQY
>13|TRBV5-1|TRBJ2-1
ASSGRTSGRDEQF
>13|TRBV3-1/TRBV3-2|TRBJ2-3
ASSLNPVGTDTQY
>11|TRBV19|TRBJ1-4
ASSGSTNEKLF
>8|TRBV2|TRBJ1-5
ASGTQPQH
>15|TRBV4-2|TRBJ2-7
ASSQVRVSGREAEQY
>13|TRBV6-5|TRBJ1-2
ASSYHRGNNYGYT
>10|TRBV30|TRBJ2-2
AWTASVGELF
>18|TRBV28|TRBJ2-1
ASSSFFLDGGRISYNEQF
>13|TRBV5-4|TRBJ1-2
ASSPKGQGTYGYT
>11|TRBV6-5|TRBJ1-2
ASSTGQLYGYT
>11|TRBV7-8|TRBJ2-3
ASGQGATDTQY
>17|TRBV19|TRBJ1-5
ASSPSLLSTHYSNQPQH
>15|TRBV27|TRBJ2-3
ASSLYSFVTSTDTQY
>13|TRBV30|TRBJ1-2
AWSGDRALDYGYT
>13|TRBV4-2|TRBJ1-5
ASSQDQGRNQPQH
>16|TRBV7-2|TRBJ2-3
ASSLGLAGGPERNTQY
>11|TRBV6-1|TRBJ2-2
ASSEVTGGELF